These 21 T cell receptor beta chains share one sample of origin, sequenced in a study of response to subunit inactivated influenza vaccine. TCRdb called the RT-PCR reads again in MiXCR, with one record for every CDR3 protein. The table lists about 480,000 distinct CDR3 sequences, 25% of them singletons. The sample was CD4+ T cells sorted from PBMCs, taken roughly 5 days after vaccination. These receptors were obtained from a man between 50 and 59 years old who received an inactivated influenza vaccine.

The chain recombines TRBV6-2 or TRBV6-3 with TRBJ2-7; maybe TRBD2 (6 bases). Trimming took off 0 bases at V and 3 bases at J, with 27 bases between the two ends. Looked up from germline, CDR1 is MNHEY and CDR2 is SVGEGT. The CDR3 is made up of 20 amino acids. This CDR3 is CASSYSTLVGGTKSDYEQYF. As DNA, the CDR3 is TGTGCCAGCAGTTACTCGACACTGGTAGGAGGGACCAAAAGCGACTACGAGCAGTACTTC.

The chain combines TRBV7-2 with TRBJ2-1; D remains ambiguous. This CDR3 comprises 13 residues. CDR1 and CDR2 (germline): SGHTA, FQGNSA. Trimming removed 3 bases at V and 10 bases at J, with 13 bases between. The DNA for the CDR3 is TGTGCCAGCAGCTTGGGTTCCCTCTTCGAGCAGTTCTTC. Amino acids: CASSLGSLFEQFF.

As DNA, the CDR3 is TGTGCCAGCAGTAGGGGGCCAGGGGGCGGAAAACTGTTTTTT. This sequence encodes CASSRGPGGGKLFF. The chain has TRBV12-3 or TRBV12-4 and TRBJ1-4; 8 bases agree with TRBD1. The trim removed 5 bases at V and 10 bases at J, leaving 9 bases unmatched. This CDR3 is built from 14 residues.

The gene calls are TRBV6-5 and TRBJ2-3, with D possibly TRBD2 on 6 matching bases. This CDR3 is built from 12 residues. The V end lost 8 bases, the J end lost 4 bases, and 10 bases lay between the germline ends. CDR1 and CDR2 (germline): MNHEY, SVGAGI. CDR3 sequence reads: CASGSGADTQYF. Here the CDR3 DNA reads TGTGCCAGCGGGTCGGGGGCAGATACGCAGTATTTT.

This chain links TRBV5-1 with TRBJ1-5; 10 bases match TRBD1. CDR3 length: 14 residues. Germline lookup yields CDR1 SGHRS and CDR2 YFSETQ. J gave up 5 bases and V 4 bases, and 3 bases lay outside the gene matches. This CDR3 reads CASSTTGGYQPQHF. DNA for the CDR3: TGCGCCAGCAGCACGACAGGGGGCTATCAGCCCCAGCATTTT. The full variable domain, completed using reference TRBV5-1 and TRBJ1-5, is KAGVTQTPRYLIKTRGQQVTLSCSPISGHRSVSWYQQTPGQGLQFLFEYFSETQRNKGNFPGRFSGRQFSNSRSEMNVSTLELGDSALYLCASSTTGGYQPQHFGDGTRLSIL.

This clonotype was detected a few times. The CDR3 DNA is TGCAGCGTTGAACGGGGACGATTAGAAGAGACCCAGTACTTC. This encodes CSVERGRLEETQYF. The genes are TRBV29-1 and TRBJ2-5; D may match TRBD1 or TRBD2 (5 bases each). The CDR3 loop spans 14 amino acids. Germline CDR1 is SQVTM and CDR2 is ANQGSEA. V lost 2 bases and J lost 3, with 13 bases in between.

The V gene is TRBV20-1, the J gene TRBJ2-7; D is tentatively TRBD1 or TRBD2 (5 bases each). The CDR3 runs 14 residues. V lost 3 bases and J 2 bases, leaving 14 bases between the germline ends. Germline-derived CDR1 and CDR2 are DFQATT and SNEGSKA (reference sequence). Here the CDR3 reads CSASRDVGPYEQYF. CDR3 nucleotides: TGCAGTGCTAGCCGGGACGTAGGTCCCTACGAGCAGTACTTC.

This clonotype came up a few times. The chain combines TRBV6-1 with TRBJ1-5; 9 nucleotides line up with TRBD1. The CDR3 is made up of 15 amino acids. The V gene end was trimmed by 5 bases and the J gene end by 7 bases; junction bases not matched to a gene: 9. CDR1 and CDR2 from the germline V gene are MNHNS and SASEGT. CDR3 DNA sequence: TGTGCCAGCAGTCTTCCCGGGACAGGGTCCCAGCCCCAGCATTTT. Its translation is CASSLPGTGSQPQHF.

This clonotype has a handful of counts. V and J are TRBV5-4 and TRBJ2-1; TRBD2 matches at 11 bases. Germline CDR1 SGHNT, CDR2 YYREEE (reference sequence). This CDR3 region has 15 residues. V lost 1 base to trimming and J lost 7 bases; unmatched junction nucleotides: 4. CDR3 loop: CASSLFSGGANEQFF. The DNA of the CDR3 is TGTGCCAGCAGCTTGTTTAGCGGGGGGGCTAATGAGCAGTTCTTC.

The CDR3 spells CASSPPRGTYNNEQFF. The CDR3 coding sequence is TGTGCCAGCAGCCCGCCCCGCGGGACTTACAACAATGAGCAGTTCTTC. The V gene is TRBV7-9, the J gene TRBJ2-1; D perhaps matches TRBD2 (6 bases). In germline, CDR1 is SEHNR, CDR2 FQNEAQ (reference sequence). The CDR3 is made up of 16 amino acids. Trimming shortened V by 5 bases and J by 5 bases, and 19 bases separated the two germline ends.

This chain links TRBV3-1 with TRBJ2-7; 9 nucleotides line up with TRBD2. Germline V gene data show CDR1 as LGHDT and CDR2 as YNNKEL (reference sequence). There are 15 residues in the CDR3. V lost 0 bases and J lost 4; bases outside the gene matches: 4. CDR3 coding DNA: TGTGCCAGCAGCCAAGATCGCCTAGCGGGATACGAGCAGTACTTC. Translating it yields CASSQDRLAGYEQYF.

The genes are TRBV6-1 and TRBJ1-5; D uncertain. V was pared by 7 bases and J by 0 bases, with 10 bases between. This CDR3 is built from 14 residues. CDR1 is MNHNS, CDR2 SASEGT, per germline. The DNA for the CDR3 is TGTGCCAGCACCCAGGACGTTAGCAATCAGCCCCAGCATTTT. Its translation: CASTQDVSNQPQHF.

The V gene is TRBV28, the J gene TRBJ2-2; D ambiguous. The germline V gene has CDR1 MDHEN and CDR2 SYDVKM. The CDR3 runs to 13 residues. V was cut by 6 bases and J by 5 bases, with 10 bases left in between. CDR3 in DNA: TGTGCCAGCAGCGACCCTCTTACCGGGGAGCTGTTTTTT. It yields the protein CASSDPLTGELFF.

The chain joins TRBV20-1 to TRBJ2-7, with 7 bases identical to TRBD2. This CDR3 region has 14 residues. The germline V gene encodes CDR1 DFQATT and CDR2 SNEGSKA (reference sequence). Trimming took 3 bases from V and 4 from J; bases not matched to a gene: 9. The CDR3 sequence: CSASMGSGGYEQYF. CDR3 nucleotide sequence: TGCAGTGCTAGTATGGGGTCGGGGGGTTACGAGCAGTACTTC.

The gene calls are TRBV12-3 or TRBV12-4 and TRBJ1-3; D gene uncertain. This CDR3 has 17 amino acids. V lost 9 bases and J 0 bases, leaving 21 bases between the germline ends. The CDR3 here is CASLPSTTAFSGNTIYF. The CDR3 DNA reads as TGTGCCAGTCTCCCCTCAACCACAGCGTTCTCTGGAAACACCATATATTTT.

The table lists this clonotype with many counts. V is TRBV29-1 and J is TRBJ2-1, with D perhaps TRBD1 or TRBD2 (5 bases each). Germline CDR1 and CDR2: SQVTM and ANQGSEA. V was trimmed by 5 bases and J by 8 bases, leaving 13 bases between them. The CDR3 length is 12 residues. For the CDR3, the DNA is TGCAGCGTTCTGGATGGGACCGATGAGCAGTTCTTC. Its translation is CSVLDGTDEQFF.

The chain links TRBV3-1 to TRBJ2-5; 11 bases agree with TRBD2. Germline CDR1 is LGHDT and CDR2 is YNNKEL (reference sequence). This CDR3 region has 18 residues. V lost 3 bases to trimming and J lost 3 bases; unmatched junction nucleotides: 12. This CDR3 reads CASSQGGLGLAAKETQYF. In nucleotides, the CDR3 is TGTGCCAGCAGCCAGGGAGGATTGGGACTAGCGGCAAAAGAGACCCAGTACTTC.

This clonotype occurred a few times. The J gene is TRBJ2-2, the V gene TRBV11-2, with a possible D match to TRBD2 (5 bases). V was pared by 5 bases and J by 4 bases, with 17 bases between. The CDR3 covers 16 residues. CDR1 and CDR2 (germline): SGHAT, FQNNGV. The CDR3 nucleotides read TGTGCCAGCAGCCCAAATCGGGCGGCGGGCACCGGGGAGCTGTTTTTT. This codes for CASSPNRAAGTGELFF.

In its sample, this clonotype was seen a few times. The rearrangement links TRBV7-2 to TRBJ1-2, with unresolved D. CDR1 is SGHTA, CDR2 FQGNSA, per germline. The length of the CDR3 is 15 residues. V lost 1 base and J 2 bases, leaving 11 bases between the germline ends. The CDR3 bases are TGTGCCAGCAGCTTAGGGCAGGCCGGGAACTATGGCTACACCTTC. This codes for CASSLGQAGNYGYTF.

V is TRBV6-2 or TRBV6-3 and J is TRBJ2-1; D is undetermined. Between the trimmed V and J ends, which lost 2 bases and 0 bases, there was a span of 11 bases. Per the germline V gene, CDR1 is MNHEY and CDR2 is SVGEGT. The CDR3 spans 16 residues. The CDR3: CASSYIGLSSYNEQFF. CDR3 coding DNA: TGTGCCAGCAGTTACATAGGGCTGAGCTCCTACAATGAGCAGTTCTTC.

This clonotype was detected only a few times. The J gene is TRBJ2-2, the V gene TRBV20-1, with TRBD2 matching 9 bases. J gave up 7 bases and V 0 bases, and 9 bases lay outside the gene matches. CDR1 DFQATT and CDR2 SNEGSKA come from the germline V gene (reference sequence). The CDR3 runs 16 residues. CDR3 protein: CSARDEAGGPGGELFF. The CDR3 nucleotides read TGCAGTGCTAGAGATGAGGCGGGAGGGCCCGGCGGGGAGCTGTTTTTT.